The clone carrying this T cell receptor beta chain was counted once. 60 Vbeta and 13 Jbeta primers were used in PCR. TCRdb's table, derived via immunoSEQ multiplex PCR, lists solely in-frame clones and lacks some. The table lists some 140,000 clones, more than 70% of them singletons. CDR1 and CDR2 from the germline V gene are LNHDA and SQIVND (reference sequence). With 1 base removed from V and 7 bases from J, the gap between germline ends came to 10 bases. CDR3 size: 13 residues. The sample belongs to a study of cytomegalovirus exposure and HLA in healthy donors. The sequencing sample was made of PBMCs. This chain links TRBV19 with TRBJ2-5; D perhaps matches TRBD2 (6 bases). This TCR came from a man in his forties in good health and CMV-seronegative. The CDR3 region has the DNA TGTGCCAGTAGTATAGGTAGCGGTGGGACCCAGTACTTC. This translates into CASSIGSGGTQYF.